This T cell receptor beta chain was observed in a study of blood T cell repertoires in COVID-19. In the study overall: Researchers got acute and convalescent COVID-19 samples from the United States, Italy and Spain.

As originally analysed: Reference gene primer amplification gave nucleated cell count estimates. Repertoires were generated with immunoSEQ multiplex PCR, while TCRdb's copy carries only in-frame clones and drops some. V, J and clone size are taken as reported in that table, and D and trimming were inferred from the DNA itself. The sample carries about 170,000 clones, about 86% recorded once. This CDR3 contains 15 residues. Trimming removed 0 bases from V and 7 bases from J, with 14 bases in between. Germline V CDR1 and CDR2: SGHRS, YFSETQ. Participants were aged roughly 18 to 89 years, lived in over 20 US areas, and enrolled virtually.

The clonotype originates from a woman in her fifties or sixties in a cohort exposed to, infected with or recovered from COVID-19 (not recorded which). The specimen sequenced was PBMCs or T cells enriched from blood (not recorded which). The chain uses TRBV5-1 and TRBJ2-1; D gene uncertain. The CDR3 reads CASSLVPAERNEQFF. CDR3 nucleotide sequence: TGCGCCAGCAGCTTGGTCCCGGCGGAGCGTAATGAGCAGTTCTTC.